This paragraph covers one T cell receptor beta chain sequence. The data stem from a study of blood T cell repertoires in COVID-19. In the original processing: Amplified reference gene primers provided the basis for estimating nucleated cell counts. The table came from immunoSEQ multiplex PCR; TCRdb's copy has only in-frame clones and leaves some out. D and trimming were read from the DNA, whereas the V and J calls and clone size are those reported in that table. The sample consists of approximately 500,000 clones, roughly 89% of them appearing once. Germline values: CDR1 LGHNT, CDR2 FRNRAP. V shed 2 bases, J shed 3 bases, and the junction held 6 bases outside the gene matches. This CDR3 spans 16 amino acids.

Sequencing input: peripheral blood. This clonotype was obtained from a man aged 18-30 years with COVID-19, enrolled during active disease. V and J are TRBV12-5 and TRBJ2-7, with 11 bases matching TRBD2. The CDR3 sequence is CASGLRLLAGVYEQYF. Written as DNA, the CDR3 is TGTGCTAGTGGTTTGCGCCTACTAGCGGGAGTCTACGAGCAGTACTTC.